Below, 4 T cell receptor beta chains from the same sample are listed, as sequenced in a study of cytomegalovirus exposure and HLA in healthy donors. Sequencing was performed with immunoSEQ multiplex PCR; in TCRdb, only in-frame clones are kept and a portion is missing. This table has 110,000 or so clones, roughly 84% appearing once. The source material was PBMCs. These receptors originate from a woman in her twenties or thirties in good health and CMV-seronegative.

The rearrangement uses TRBV2 and TRBJ2-1; 14 bases fit TRBD2. Germline lookup yields CDR1 SNHLY and CDR2 FYNNEI. CDR3 length equals 13 residues. J was trimmed by 9 bases and V by 6 bases; bases with no gene match: 1. The CDR3 DNA reads TGTGCCAGCAGGGGGACTAGCGGGGGTGAGCAGTTCTTC. This translates into CASRGTSGGEQFF.

The chain carries TRBV7-2 and TRBJ2-3; a possible D gene is TRBD2 (5 bases). The V gene lost 5 bases and the J gene lost 6 bases, with 18 bases spanning the gap. The CDR3 contains 15 residues. Germline V gene data show CDR1 as SGHTA and CDR2 as FQGNSA. This chain's CDR3 is CASSAGINPRDTQYF. The DNA for the CDR3 is TGTGCCAGCAGCGCCGGGATAAACCCCCGCGATACGCAGTATTTT.

The chain combines TRBV5-1 with TRBJ2-1; 7 bases are shared with TRBD2. Germline CDR1 is SGHRS and CDR2 is YFSETQ. With V trimmed by 0 bases and J by 9 bases, 9 bases remained unmatched. This CDR3 is built from 15 residues. The CDR3 DNA follows: TGCGCCAGCAGCTTGGCGACGGGGGGTAGGGGTGAGCAGTTCTTC. It yields the protein CASSLATGGRGEQFF.

V usage is TRBV5-1 and J usage is TRBJ1-2; 7 bases are shared with TRBD1. The CDR3 is 15 residues long. J lost 5 bases, V lost 0 bases, and 7 bases had no gene match. CDR1 and CDR2 from the germline V gene are SGHRS and YFSETQ. The CDR3 DNA is TGCGCCAGCAGCTTGGGAATGACAGGGACGTATGGCTACACCTTC. Its translation is CASSLGMTGTYGYTF.